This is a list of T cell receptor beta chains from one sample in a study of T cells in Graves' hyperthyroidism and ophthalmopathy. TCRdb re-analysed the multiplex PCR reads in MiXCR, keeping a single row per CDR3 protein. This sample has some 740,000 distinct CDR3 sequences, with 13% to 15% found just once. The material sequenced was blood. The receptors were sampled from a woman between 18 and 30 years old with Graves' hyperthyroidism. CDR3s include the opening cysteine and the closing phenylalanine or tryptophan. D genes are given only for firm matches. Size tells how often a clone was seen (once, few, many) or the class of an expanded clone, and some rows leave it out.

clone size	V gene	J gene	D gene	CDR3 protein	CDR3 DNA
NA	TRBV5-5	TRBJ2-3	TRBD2	CASRMAGGPNTQYF	TGTGCCAGCCGGATGGCGGGAGGGCCGAATACGCAGTATTTT
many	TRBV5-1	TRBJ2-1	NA	CASSLARGQHNEQFF	TGCGCCAGCAGCTTGGCCCGGGGTCAGCACAATGAGCAGTTCTTC
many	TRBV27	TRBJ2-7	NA	CASSLWASMLYEQYF	TGTGCCAGCAGTTTGTGGGCTAGTATGCTCTACGAGCAGTACTTC
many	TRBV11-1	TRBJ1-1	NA	CASSRLGETSGDTEAFF	TGTGCCAGCAGCCGACTGGGAGAAACTTCCGGGGACACTGAAGCTTTCTTT
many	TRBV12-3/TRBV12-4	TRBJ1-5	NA	CASSTRARPDQPQHF	TGTGCCAGCAGTACACGAGCGAGACCGGACCAGCCCCAGCATTTT
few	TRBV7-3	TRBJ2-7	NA	CASSLEGGIEQYF	TGTGCCAGCAGCTTAGAGGGGGGGATCGAGCAGTACTTC
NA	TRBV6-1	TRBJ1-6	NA	CASRTLNSPLHF	TGTGCCAGCCGGACCTTAAATTCACCCCTCCACTTT
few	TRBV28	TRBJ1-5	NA	CASSLSRANQPQHF	TGTGCCAGCAGTTTGTCCAGGGCAAATCAGCCCCAGCATTTT
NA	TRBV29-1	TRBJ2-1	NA	CSVEPWLGNEQFF	TGCAGCGTTGAACCCTGGCTGGGGAATGAGCAGTTCTTC
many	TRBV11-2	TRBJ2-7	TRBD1	CASSVTGSYEQYF	TGTGCCAGCAGCGTGACAGGGTCCTACGAGCAGTACTTC
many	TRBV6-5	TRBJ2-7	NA	CASSYYQGSNEQYF	TGTGCCAGCAGTTACTATCAGGGATCCAACGAGCAGTACTTC
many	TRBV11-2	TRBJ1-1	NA	CASSFGPGSATEAFF	NA
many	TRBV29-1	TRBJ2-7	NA	CSVGTRHTYEQYF	TGCAGCGTAGGGACTCGCCATACCTACGAGCAGTACTTC
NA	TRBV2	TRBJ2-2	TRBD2	CASSLAGESGELFF	TGTGCCAGCAGCTTAGCGGGGGAGTCCGGGGAGCTGTTTTTT
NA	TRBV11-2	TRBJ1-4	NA	CASSPLFHATNEKLFF	TGTGCCAGCAGCCCGTTATTTCACGCAACTAATGAAAAACTGTTTTTT